Shown below are 22 T cell receptor beta chains from a single sample sequenced in a study of T cells in Graves' hyperthyroidism and ophthalmopathy. Amplification yielded TCR beta CDR3 regions, with RNA transcripts as the source. The HTBI primer set was used in a first-round RT-PCR of the TCR CDR3. MiXCR, run by TCRdb on the multiplex PCR reads, gives a single entry per CDR3 protein. This sample has some 300,000 distinct CDR3 sequences; roughly a fifth occur once, and the top ten carry under 45%. What was sequenced was blood. These receptors were collected from a middle-aged man with Graves' ophthalmopathy.

The V and J genes are TRBV24-1 and TRBJ2-5, with D tentatively TRBD1 or TRBD2 (6 bases each). This CDR3 is 14 amino acids long. Per the germline V gene, CDR1 is KGHDR and CDR2 is SFDVKD. V was cut by 4 bases and J by 4 bases, with 12 bases left in between. The CDR3 protein is CATSDSGGRETQYF. The CDR3 region has the DNA TGTGCCACCAGTGACTCCGGGGGCCGAGAGACCCAGTACTTC.

The rearrangement links TRBV7-3 to TRBJ2-1; D is perhaps TRBD1 (6 bases). Trimming stripped 3 bases from V and 4 bases from J, with 16 bases between. CDR1 SGHTA and CDR2 FQGTGA come from the germline V gene. CDR3 size: 16 residues. The CDR3 DNA reads as TGTGCCAGCAGCTTCTCCGCAGGGGAGTCGTACAATGAGCAGTTCTTC. Protein sequence: CASSFSAGESYNEQFF.

The table lists this clonotype with a few counts. V gene TRBV15 combines with J gene TRBJ2-7; D gene ambiguous. Germline V gene lookup returns CDR1 LNHNV and CDR2 YYDKDF (reference sequence). The V end lost 1 base, the J end lost 4 bases, and 8 bases lay between the germline ends. The CDR3 is 13 amino acids. In DNA form, the CDR3 reads TGTGCCACCAGCAGAGTAGTCAATTACGAGCAGTACTTC. It specifies CATSRVVNYEQYF.

This clonotype occurred a few times. V gene TRBV19 combines with J gene TRBJ2-3; D tentatively reads TRBD1 or TRBD2 (5 bases each). This CDR3 comprises 15 residues. Trimming cost V 6 bases and J 4 bases, with 17 bases left between them. The germline V gene has CDR1 LNHDA and CDR2 SQIVND (reference sequence). The CDR3 spells CASRITLRGPDTQYF. The CDR3 nucleotides are TGTGCCAGTAGGATTACCTTGAGGGGTCCAGATACGCAGTATTTT.

This clonotype was observed a handful of times. The V gene is TRBV7-9, the J gene TRBJ1-2; 7 positions agree with TRBD1. The V and J ends lost 4 bases and 2 bases, in that order; junction bases with no gene match: 10. The CDR3 is made up of 16 amino acids. CDR1 and CDR2 from the germline V gene are SEHNR and FQNEAQ (reference sequence). The CDR3 bases are TGTGCCAGCAGCTCGACAACAGGGGTAGGAAACTATGGCTACACCTTC. The encoded protein is CASSSTTGVGNYGYTF.

The chain has TRBV20-1 and TRBJ2-3; TRBD2 matches 7 bases. Germline V lookup: CDR1 DFQATT, CDR2 SNEGSKA (reference sequence). The CDR3 is 14 residues long. The trim removed 1 base at V and 3 bases at J, leaving 4 bases unmatched. CDR3 sequence reads: CSARGLAETDTQYF. CDR3 nucleotides: TGCAGTGCTAGAGGTCTAGCGGAAACAGATACGCAGTATTTT.

The rearrangement links TRBV5-4 to TRBJ2-5; D may be TRBD1 or TRBD2 (5 bases each). Germline V lookup: CDR1 SGHNT, CDR2 YYREEE (reference sequence). This CDR3 region has 13 residues. The ends were cut back, 0 bases at V and 5 bases at J, with 8 bases in the middle. The CDR3 coding sequence is TGTGCCAGCAGCTTGGTAGGGACCGAGACCCAGTACTTC. Protein: CASSLVGTETQYF.

This clonotype has a count of ten or more. The rearrangement joins TRBV7-8 to TRBJ2-3, with D possibly called TRBD1 or TRBD2 (6 bases each). Per germline, CDR1 SGHVS and CDR2 FQNEAQ. The CDR3 is 16 amino acids. V was trimmed by 5 bases and J by 0 bases, leaving 15 bases between them. CDR3 in amino acids: CASSRYKGGSTDTQYF. In DNA, the CDR3 is TGTGCCAGCAGCCGATACAAGGGGGGTAGCACAGATACGCAGTATTTT.

The sample holds many counts of this clonotype. The chain links TRBV3-1 to TRBJ1-6, with D tentatively TRBD1 (6 bases). Looked up from germline, CDR1 is LGHDT and CDR2 is YNNKEL (reference sequence). Trimming took 2 bases from V and 9 from J, leaving 14 bases between them. This CDR3 has 15 residues. As DNA, the CDR3 is TGTGCCAGCAGCCAACGGGGGGCTTTAGGTTCACCCCTCCACTTT. It specifies CASSQRGALGSPLHF.

The chain carries TRBV3-1 and TRBJ1-5; TRBD1 is a possible D gene (5 bases). CDR3 length equals 15 residues. Germline CDR1 reads LGHDT; CDR2 reads YNNKEL (reference sequence). V was clipped by 0 bases and J by 3 bases, with 9 bases between them. CDR3 in DNA: TGTGCCAGCAGCCAAGAGGTAGGGGCCAATCAGCCCCAGCATTTT. Protein sequence: CASSQEVGANQPQHF.

This clonotype was seen many times. The CDR3 DNA reads TGTGCCAGCAGTGAAGGACAGAGAAATCAGCCCCAGCATTTT. Protein: CASSEGQRNQPQHF. This sequence joins TRBV2 and TRBJ1-5; D perhaps matches TRBD1 (5 bases). Trimming cost V 1 base and J 4 bases, with 8 bases left between them. This CDR3 contains 14 residues. Per the germline V gene, CDR1 is SNHLY and CDR2 is FYNNEI.

In its sample, this clonotype was seen many times. This chain uses TRBV6-1 with TRBJ2-7; the match to TRBD1 covers 9 bases. The CDR3 is made up of 14 amino acids. The ends lost 2 bases at V and 4 bases at J; junction bases unmatched: 3. The germline V gene encodes CDR1 MNHNS and CDR2 SASEGT. CDR3 region: CASSEWDRAYEQYF. DNA of the CDR3: TGTGCCAGCAGTGAATGGGACAGGGCATACGAGCAGTACTTC.

Only a few counts were recorded for this clonotype. The genes are TRBV7-9 and TRBJ2-2, with 8 bases aligning to TRBD2. From germline, CDR1 is SEHNR and CDR2 FQNEAQ (reference sequence). The CDR3 totals 16 residues. Trimming removed 5 bases from V and 5 bases from J; junction bases left unmatched: 10. This CDR3 is CASSPQSGSRTGELFF. The CDR3 bases are TGTGCCAGCAGCCCCCAGAGCGGGAGTAGGACCGGGGAGCTGTTTTTT.

At least ten counts were recorded for this clonotype. This chain uses TRBV15 with TRBJ2-1; a possible D gene is TRBD2 (5 bases). This CDR3 region has 13 residues. CDR1 is LNHNV, CDR2 YYDKDF, per germline (reference sequence). V dropped 1 base and J dropped 12 bases, with 13 bases sitting between them. CDR3 region: CATSRVRGQMQFF. The CDR3 nucleotides are TGTGCCACCAGCAGAGTCAGAGGGCAGATGCAGTTCTTC.

This chain links TRBV20-1 with TRBJ2-1; 8 bases fit TRBD2. Per germline, CDR1 DFQATT and CDR2 SNEGSKA (reference sequence). The CDR3 has 13 residues. V shed 4 bases, J shed 8 bases, and the junction held 7 bases outside the gene matches. The CDR3 spells CSAISAGGDEQFF. CDR3 bases: TGCAGTGCTATTAGTGCGGGAGGCGATGAGCAGTTCTTC.

The chain links TRBV10-3 to TRBJ2-2, with 15 bases aligning to TRBD2. The CDR3 sequence is 19 residues long. V was clipped by 3 bases and J by 4 bases; unmatched bases: 9. CDR1 is ENHRY, CDR2 SYGVKD, per germline. The CDR3 spells CAISDWTSGRGRSTGELFF. The CDR3 DNA sequence: TGTGCCATCAGTGATTGGACTAGCGGGAGGGGTCGGAGCACCGGGGAGCTGTTTTTT.

In this sample, this clonotype turned up a few times. The chain has TRBV30 and TRBJ1-2, with 7 bases identical to TRBD1. J gave up 7 bases and V 0 bases, and 8 bases lay outside the gene matches. CDR3 length: 14 amino acids. Germline CDR1 and CDR2: GTSNPN and SVGIG (reference sequence). CDR3 DNA sequence: TGTGCCTGGAGTGTATTACAGGGGACTGGTGGCTACACCTTC. Its protein is CAWSVLQGTGGYTF.

This clonotype was counted a few times. The chain uses TRBV7-2 and TRBJ2-6, with D perhaps TRBD1 (6 bases). Between the trimmed V and J ends, which lost 5 bases and 3 bases, there was a span of 17 bases. Germline V gives CDR1 SGHTA, CDR2 FQGNSA. The CDR3 is made up of 17 amino acids. CDR3 nucleotide sequence: TGTGCCAGCAGCACAGGCACTGGGGGCCTTGGGGCCAACGTCCTGACTTTC. It specifies CASSTGTGGLGANVLTF.

This clonotype was detected ten times or more. The chain uses TRBV11-2 and TRBJ2-3, with 11 bases fitting TRBD2. Germline lookup yields CDR1 SGHAT and CDR2 FQNNGV. Trimming removed 1 base from V and 1 base from J; junction bases left unmatched: 7. This CDR3 has 18 residues. The CDR3 sequence: CASSLGRLAGGGTDTQYF. DNA for the CDR3: TGTGCCAGCAGCTTAGGACGCCTAGCGGGAGGAGGCACAGATACGCAGTATTTT.

This clonotype came up many times. The V and J genes are TRBV30 and TRBJ2-3, with unresolved D. The CDR3 is 12 amino acids. Germline V gene data show CDR1 as GTSNPN and CDR2 as SVGIG (reference sequence). The ends were cut back, 3 bases at V and 5 bases at J, with 9 bases in the middle. CDR3: CAWSDDRDTQYF. The CDR3 DNA reads as TGTGCCTGGAGCGACGACCGAGATACGCAGTATTTT.

This clonotype has only one observation. Given a much more abundant clone one base away, this may be a read error. This sequence joins TRBV20-1 and TRBJ2-5; D uncertain. Germline CDR1 is DFQATT and CDR2 is SNEGSKA (reference sequence). The length of the CDR3 is 12 residues. With 6 bases removed from V and 1 base from J, the gap between germline ends came to 9 bases. The CDR3 region is CSAVGIQETQYF. The CDR3 DNA reads TGCAGTGCCGTCGGAATCCAAGAGACCCAGTACTTC.

The chain is built from TRBV5-8 and TRBJ1-5, with D tentatively TRBD1 (5 bases). V shed 2 bases and J shed 4 bases, with 13 bases lying between them. The CDR3 contains 15 residues. Germline V gene sequence: CDR1 SGHTS, CDR2 YDEGEE. The CDR3 DNA reads as TGTGCCAGCAGCTTTTTGGGATCAGGGAATCAGCCCCAGCATTTT. Protein sequence: CASSFLGSGNQPQHF.